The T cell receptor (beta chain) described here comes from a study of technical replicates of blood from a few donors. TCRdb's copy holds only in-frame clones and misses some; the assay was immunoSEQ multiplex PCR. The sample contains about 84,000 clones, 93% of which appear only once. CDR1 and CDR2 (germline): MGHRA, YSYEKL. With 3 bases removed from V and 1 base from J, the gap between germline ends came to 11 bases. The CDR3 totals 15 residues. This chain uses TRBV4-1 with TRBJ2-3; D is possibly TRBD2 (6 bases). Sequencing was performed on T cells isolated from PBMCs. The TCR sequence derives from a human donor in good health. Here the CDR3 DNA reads TGCGCCAGCAGCCACACGGGGGTAGGCACAGATACGCAGTATTTT. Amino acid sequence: CASSHTGVGTDTQYF.